The 15 T cell receptor beta chains given below trace back to one sample, sequenced in a study of T cell changes during pregnancy in multiple sclerosis (dated by TCRdb to about 2019). Receptor libraries were prepared by the immunoSEQ multiplex PCR assay. Held by TCRdb, this immuneACCESS table contains in-frame sequences only and omits some clones. Under half of the omission traces to an unresolved V gene where checked; the cause of the rest is unknown. The table for this sample lists approximately 97,000 clones; 91% of them were counted only once. The ten top clones hold over 1.5% of the sample. The input for sequencing was peripheral blood, taken after pregnancy. The receptors come from a female donor in good health, enrolled as a control in a pregnancy study.

The rearrangement joins TRBV27 to TRBJ2-7, with a weak D call TRBD2 (5 bases). This CDR3 region has 14 residues. Trimming removed 5 bases from V and 7 bases from J, with 18 bases in between. In germline, CDR1 is MNHEY, CDR2 SMNVEV (reference sequence). This CDR3 reads CASSPSSVTREQYF. Written as DNA, the CDR3 is TGTGCCAGCAGTCCCTCTTCGGTTACTAGGGAGCAGTACTTC.

This chain links TRBV15 with TRBJ1-4; the match to TRBD1 covers 7 bases. CDR1 and CDR2 (germline): LNHNV, YYDKDF (reference sequence). The CDR3 has 16 amino acids. Losses at the gene ends were 0 bases for V and 4 bases for J; bases not matched to a gene: 5. The CDR3 DNA is TGTGCCACCAGCAGAGATAAGACAGGGAGTAATGAAAAACTGTTTTTT. This gives the protein CATSRDKTGSNEKLFF.

The rearrangement uses TRBV4-2 and TRBJ1-2; perhaps TRBD1 as D (5 bases). Looked up from germline, CDR1 is LGHNA and CDR2 is YNFKEQ. Trimming pared 11 bases from V and 4 bases from J, leaving 23 bases between. CDR3 length equals 15 residues. CDR3 sequence: CAGKDNQALSYGYTF. The DNA of the CDR3 is TGTGCCGGCAAGGACAACCAGGCCTTATCCTATGGCTACACCTTC.

J is TRBJ2-7 and V is TRBV5-1; D is possibly TRBD2 (5 bases). Germline CDR1 SGHRS, CDR2 YFSETQ. V lost 5 bases, J lost 0 bases, and 9 bases lay in between. The CDR3 extends over 13 amino acids. The CDR3 here is CASRSGSSYEQYF. Written as DNA, the CDR3 is TGCGCCAGCAGGTCGGGGAGCTCCTACGAGCAGTACTTC.

This chain joins TRBV7-2 and TRBJ1-2; no definite D call. Germline CDR1 and CDR2: SGHTA and FQGNSA. This CDR3 comprises 14 residues. The V gene lost 1 base and the J gene lost 8 bases, with 14 bases spanning the gap. The CDR3, as DNA: TGTGCCAGCAGCTTAGAACTAGAGGGAGGCGGCTACACCTTC. This translates into CASSLELEGGGYTF.

The chain recombines TRBV7-2 with TRBJ1-1; the match to TRBD1 covers 8 bases. The V segment lost 4 bases and the J segment 0 bases; nucleotides outside the gene matches: 13. Germline CDR1 and CDR2: SGHTA and FQGNSA. This CDR3 spans 18 amino acids. The CDR3 DNA follows: TGTGCCAGCAGCTCCCCTCCTCGACAGGGGACAATGAACACTGAAGCTTTCTTT. Its translation: CASSSPPRQGTMNTEAFF.

The chain links TRBV19 to TRBJ2-7; 9 nucleotides agree with TRBD1. The CDR3 totals 14 residues. Looked up from germline, CDR1 is LNHDA and CDR2 is SQIVND (reference sequence). V was pared by 7 bases and J by 6 bases, with 10 bases of the junction left unmatched. The DNA for the CDR3 is TGTGCCAGTATCATAAGGGACAGGGCAGGCGAGCAGTACTTC. This sequence encodes CASIIRDRAGEQYF. The full variable domain, in which reference TRBV19 and TRBJ2-7 provide the parts outside the CDR3, is DGGITQSPKYLFRKEGQNVTLSCEQNLNHDAMYWYRQDPGQGLRLIYYSQIVNDFQKGDIAEGYSVSREKKESFPLTVTSAQKNPTAFYLCASIIRDRAGEQYFGPGTRLTVT.

The chain links TRBV7-2 to TRBJ2-4; 7 bases are a match to TRBD2. Germline CDR1 reads SGHTA; CDR2 reads FQGNSA. V shed 5 bases and J 5 bases; nucleotides not matched to a gene: 9. The CDR3 totals 15 residues. The CDR3 DNA is TGTGCCAGCAGCCCTATGCGGGGGTTGCAAAACATTCAGTACTTC. The encoded protein is CASSPMRGLQNIQYF.

The sample holds one count of this clone. The V gene is TRBV4-3, the J gene TRBJ2-2, with a weak D call TRBD1 (6 bases). The CDR3 sequence is 15 residues long. Germline CDR1 and CDR2: LGHNA and YSLEER. Trimming left V 0 bases short and J 4 bases short, with 9 bases between. CDR3 in amino acids: CASSQDHRVTGELFF. CDR3 nucleotides: TGCGCCAGCAGCCAAGATCACAGGGTCACCGGGGAGCTGTTTTTT.

This clone was recorded a few times. This sequence joins TRBV10-3 and TRBJ1-2, with TRBD1 as a possible D gene (5 bases). CDR1 and CDR2 (germline): ENHRY, SYGVKD. The CDR3 consists of 13 residues. Trimming took 0 bases from V and 3 from J, leaving 5 bases between them. DNA of the CDR3: TGTGCCATCAGTGAGTCGACAGACTATGGCTACACCTTC. This codes for CAISESTDYGYTF.

This chain links TRBV6-5 with TRBJ1-1; the match to TRBD1 covers 9 bases. Trimming removed 6 bases from V and 5 bases from J; junction bases left unmatched: 7. The CDR3 extends over 14 amino acids. CDR1 is MNHEY, CDR2 SVGAGI, per germline. The CDR3 is CASREQGARTEAFF. The CDR3 DNA follows: TGTGCCAGCAGAGAACAGGGGGCGAGAACTGAAGCTTTCTTT.

This sequence joins TRBV27 and TRBJ2-6, with TRBD1 matching 9 bases. Germline trimming cut 4 bases from V and 1 base from J; bases unmatched to any gene: 8. CDR3 length: 18 residues. Germline V gene data show CDR1 as MNHEY and CDR2 as SMNVEV (reference sequence). The CDR3 DNA follows: TGTGCCAGCAGTTCCCGGGACAGGGCACTATCTGGGGCCAACGTCCTGACTTTC. Its translation is CASSSRDRALSGANVLTF.

The chain carries TRBV7-8 and TRBJ2-1, with 7 bases identical to TRBD1. The CDR3 consists of 15 residues. CDR1 and CDR2 (germline): SGHVS, FQNEAQ. V shed 5 bases, J shed 2 bases, and the junction held 6 bases outside the gene matches. CDR3 bases: TGTGCCAGCAGCGCCGACAGGGTGACCTACAATGAGCAGTTCTTC. Translating it yields CASSADRVTYNEQFF.

The chain combines TRBV27 with TRBJ2-7, with D tentatively TRBD1 (5 bases). CDR1 is MNHEY and CDR2 is SMNVEV in the germline V gene (reference sequence). V was trimmed by 5 bases and J by 7 bases, leaving 15 bases between them. The CDR3 is 13 amino acids. The CDR3 DNA reads TGTGCCAGCAGTCCCAGGGATCCCAATGAGCAGTACTTC. As protein: CASSPRDPNEQYF.

This chain connects TRBV2 to TRBJ1-3; unclear D gene. The germline V and J ends were trimmed by 8 bases and 6 bases, with 11 bases remaining between them. The germline gives CDR1 SNHLY, CDR2 FYNNEI. There are 12 residues in the CDR3. The CDR3 DNA reads as TGTGCCAGCGGAGGCAGGCTAAACACCATATATTTT. The encoded protein is CASGGRLNTIYF.